This is a list of T cell receptor beta chains from one sample in a study of PD-L1 blockade in urothelial cancer. Assay: immunoSEQ multiplex PCR; the TCRdb copy retains only in-frame clones and omits some. This sample carries 55,000 to 85,000 clones, 84% of them seen once, and the ten largest clones take roughly 9.2%. Here the sequenced sample was PBMCs, taken around atezolizumab (anti-PD-L1) treatment. The receptors shown here come from a woman between 70 and 85 years old with urothelial cancer. CDR3s include the opening cysteine and the closing phenylalanine or tryptophan. D genes are given only for firm matches. Not every row has a clone size; where given, it reads once, few, many or a size class.

>TRBV11-1|TRBJ1-1|NA|NA
TGTGCCAGCAGCTTGCCCCGCGGGGTAAACACTGAAGCTTTCTTT
CASSLPRGVNTEAFF
>TRBV19|TRBJ2-5|NA|TRBD2
TGTGCCAGTAGATTAGCGGGAGTCTCAGAGACCCAGTACTTC
CASRLAGVSETQYF
>TRBV5-4|TRBJ2-5|NA|TRBD2
TGTGCCAGCAGCTTGTTTTTATCACCGGGACTAGCGGGCTTAGAGACCCAGTACTTC
CASSLFLSPGLAGLETQYF
>TRBV7-2|TRBJ2-2|NA|NA
TGTGCCAGCAGCTTATACAGGAACACCGGGGAGCTGTTTTTT
CASSLYRNTGELFF
>TRBV6-5|TRBJ1-6|NA|NA
TGTGCCAGCAGCCCCGGGGGACATTCACCCCTCCACTTT
CASSPGGHSPLHF
>TRBV5-1|TRBJ1-2|NA|NA
TGCGCCAGCAGCACAACGGGACAAAACTATGGCTACACCTTC
CASSTTGQNYGYTF
>TRBV9|TRBJ2-3|NA|TRBD1
TGTGCCAGCAGCACCGGAGGACAGGGACGCACAGATACGCAGTATTTT
CASSTGGQGRTDTQYF
>TRBV15|TRBJ1-3|NA|NA
TGTGCCACCAGCAGAGATACAGGCCTCTCTGGAAACACCATATATTTT
CATSRDTGLSGNTIYF
>TRBV29-1|TRBJ2-3|NA|TRBD2
TGCAGCGTTGAAGATTGGTGGAAGCTAGCGGGAGGGTCCACAGATACGCAGTATTTT
CSVEDWWKLAGGSTDTQYF
>TRBV9|TRBJ2-5|NA|TRBD2
TGTGCCAGCAGCGTAGGACTAGCGGGGGCTTACCCAGCACAAGAGACCCAGTACTTC
CASSVGLAGAYPAQETQYF
>TRBV7-9|TRBJ2-7|NA|TRBD2
TGTGCCAGCAGCTTAGTCGGGACTAGCGGGAGTTACGAGCAGTACTTC
CASSLVGTSGSYEQYF
>TRBV7-2|TRBJ2-1|NA|NA
TGTGCCAGCACCCCTCCCGGGGGACTCAACAATGAGCAGTTCTTC
CASTPPGGLNNEQFF
>TRBV28|TRBJ2-7|once|NA
TGTGCCAGCAGTGGGAACAGGGCCTACGAGCAGTACTTC
CASSGNRAYEQYF
>TRBV4-1|TRBJ2-7|NA|NA
TGCGCCAGCAGCCAAGGGGGCAGGGGTTTTTCCTACGAGCAGTACTTC
CASSQGGRGFSYEQYF
>TRBV15|TRBJ1-5|NA|NA
TGTGCCACCAGCAGTTCCCCGGGGGGCAATAATCAGCCCCAGCATTTT
CATSSSPGGNNQPQHF
>TRBV5-1|TRBJ2-7|NA|TRBD2
TGCGCCAGCAGCTTGCTAGCGGGAAACCCCAGCTCCTACGAGCAGTACTTC
CASSLLAGNPSSYEQYF
>TRBV6-1|TRBJ2-4|NA|TRBD2
TGTGCCAGCAGTGAAATTCGGCTAGCGGGGTTAGCCAAAAACATTCAGTACTTC
CASSEIRLAGLAKNIQYF
>TRBV5-1|TRBJ2-7|NA|NA
TGCGCCAGCAGCTCTGACACTGTATACGAGCAGTACTTC
CASSSDTVYEQYF
>TRBV2|TRBJ2-4|NA|TRBD2
TGTGCCAGCACCCCTAGCGGGGATATTCAGTACTTC
CASTPSGDIQYF
>TRBV19|TRBJ1-1|NA|TRBD1
TGTGCCAGTAGTTACCGGGACAGGGGGCAGGTTGAAGCTTTCTTT
CASSYRDRGQVEAFF
>TRBV18|TRBJ2-7|NA|NA
TGTGCCAGCTTTGAAACGGGAGAAACATACGAGCAGTACTTC
CASFETGETYEQYF
>TRBV5-1|TRBJ2-7|NA|TRBD2
TGCGCCAGCAGCCCCCAGTTAGCGGGGTACGAGCAGTACTTC
CASSPQLAGYEQYF
>TRBV5-5|TRBJ1-3|NA|TRBD1
TGTGCCAGCAGTTCCACAGGGGGCTCGGGAAACACCATATATTTT
CASSSTGGSGNTIYF
>TRBV5-1|TRBJ2-5|NA|TRBD1
TGCGCCAGCAGCTTTGCAGGGGGCGCGGAGACCCAGTACTTC
CASSFAGGAETQYF
>TRBV16|TRBJ1-5|NA|TRBD1
TGTGCCAGCAGCCTTACAGGGGGCGATCAGCCCCAGCATTTT
CASSLTGGDQPQHF
>TRBV27|TRBJ1-4|many|NA
TGTGCCAGCAGTTTAAACAGGGATCATGAAAAACTGTTTTTT
CASSLNRDHEKLFF
>TRBV30|TRBJ1-4|once|TRBD1
TGTGCCTGGCAACGGACAGGGGGCATAACTAATGAAAAACTGTTTTTT
CAWQRTGGITNEKLFF
>TRBV2|TRBJ2-1|NA|NA
TGTGCGAGTAGCGCCTGGAATGAGCAGTTCTTC
CASSAWNEQFF
>TRBV5-5|TRBJ2-2|few|NA
TGTGCCAGCAGCTTGGGACACTTGAACACCGGGGAGCTGTTTTTT
CASSLGHLNTGELFF
>TRBV5-4|TRBJ2-5|NA|NA
TGTGCCAGCAGCTTACGACAGTGGGGGGAAGAGACCCAGTACTTC
CASSLRQWGEETQYF
>TRBV5-1|TRBJ2-2|NA|TRBD2
TGCGCCAGCAGCTTATCTAGCGGGCCCACCGGGGAGCTGTTTTTT
CASSLSSGPTGELFF
>TRBV5-1|TRBJ2-1|NA|NA
TGCGCCAGCAGCTTGGAAATTAGCCACAATGAGCAGTTCTTC
CASSLEISHNEQFF
>TRBV19|TRBJ1-4|NA|NA
TGTGCCAGTAGTATTTCGACAGTCAATGAAAAACTGTTTTTT
CASSISTVNEKLFF